The rows below give T cell receptor beta chains drawn from one sample of a study of blood T cell repertoires in COVID-19. The repertoire was sequenced with immunoSEQ multiplex PCR; TCRdb's copy has only in-frame clones and lacks some. The data contain 190,000 or so clones, 78% of them singletons. Input material: peripheral blood. The receptor source for this set is a woman of 80 years or more with active or convalescent COVID-19. Each CDR3 is given with its conserved first and last residue. The D gene is left open where the match is weak. The size of a clone is reported for some rows only, either as once, few or many, or as a class for expanded clones.

cdr3_aa cdr3_nt v_call cdr3_length j_call d_call clone_size
CASSLSWAGVGEKLFF TGTGCCAGCAGTTTATCGTGGGCAGGGGTTGGTGAAAAACTGTTTTTT TRBV27 16 TRBJ1-4 NA NA
CASSRQGADNEQFF TGTGCCAGCAGCCGACAGGGGGCAGATAATGAGCAGTTCTTC TRBV5-4 14 TRBJ2-1 TRBD1 NA
CASSQGFERGSYEQYF TGCGCCAGCAGCCAAGGTTTCGAGCGGGGGTCCTACGAGCAGTACTTC TRBV4-3 16 TRBJ2-7 TRBD2 NA
CASSLFTGQTTPYEQYF TGTGCCAGCAGTTTATTCACGGGACAGACAACGCCCTACGAGCAGTACTTC TRBV28 17 TRBJ2-7 TRBD1 NA
CASSENSGANVLTF TGCGCCAGCAGCGAGAATTCTGGGGCCAACGTCCTGACTTTC TRBV5-1 14 TRBJ2-6 NA once
CASSSGQGFSYNEQFF TGTGCCAGCAGCTCGGGACAGGGTTTCTCCTACAATGAGCAGTTCTTC TRBV5-4 16 TRBJ2-1 TRBD1 NA
CASSYDNAGKDYSNQPQHF TGTGCCAGCAGTTACGATAATGCTGGCAAGGACTATAGCAATCAGCCCCAGCATTTT TRBV6-2/TRBV6-3 19 TRBJ1-5 NA once
CASSIHRDQPQHF TGTGCCAGTAGTATACACAGGGATCAGCCCCAGCATTTT TRBV19 13 TRBJ1-5 NA NA
CASSLASTGGLNTGELFF TGTGCCAGCAGCTTAGCTTCAACAGGGGGCTTGAACACCGGGGAGCTGTTTTTT TRBV7-6 18 TRBJ2-2 TRBD1 NA
CASSQDYRGSYNEQFF TGCGCCAGCAGCCAAGATTATCGAGGCTCCTACAATGAGCAGTTCTTC TRBV4-1 16 TRBJ2-1 NA NA
CASSFRQNYEQYF TGTGCCAGCAGCTTCCGACAGAACTACGAGCAGTACTTC TRBV5-4 13 TRBJ2-7 NA NA
CASSPGQSYEQYF TGTGCCAGCAGCCCGGGACAAAGCTACGAGCAGTACTTC TRBV5-4 13 TRBJ2-7 NA few
CASSDPRGSTHEQFF TGTGCCAGCAGTGATCCTAGAGGATCCACACATGAGCAGTTCTTC TRBV2 15 TRBJ2-1 NA NA